The 7 T cell receptor beta chains listed next were all sequenced from one sample in a study of cytomegalovirus exposure and HLA in healthy donors listed by TCRdb under 2017. Libraries were made using the immunoSEQ multiplex PCR assay. The clones in this table, taken by TCRdb from immuneACCESS, are in-frame only. Not every clone is retained; where verified, under half of the shortfall comes from an unresolved V gene, and the cause of the rest is unknown. A total of around 150,000 clones appear in this sample, approximately 86% of them only once. The ten largest clones add up to 2% to 2.5% of the sample. The sequenced sample consisted of PBMCs. The receptor set was obtained from a woman aged 18-29 years in good health and CMV-seronegative.

The chain carries TRBV5-4 and TRBJ1-3; possibly TRBD1 for D (5 bases). V gave up 1 base and J gave up 4 bases, with 12 bases separating them. The CDR3 spans 15 residues. CDR1 and CDR2 (germline): SGHNT, YYREEE (reference sequence). This CDR3 is CASSLIQDIGNTIYF. CDR3 nucleotides: TGTGCCAGCAGCTTGATACAGGATATCGGAAACACCATATATTTT. The variable domain in full, with the rest retrieved from reference TRBV5-4 and TRBJ1-3, is ETGVTQSPTHLIKTRGQQVTLRCSSQSGHNTVSWYQQALGQGPQFIFQYYREEENGRGNFPPRFSGLQFPNYSSELNVNALELDDSALYLCASSLIQDIGNTIYFGEGSWLTVV.

The chain joins TRBV5-1 to TRBJ1-2, with a possible D match to TRBD1 (5 bases). The CDR3 has 14 residues. Trimming removed 0 bases from V and 6 bases from J, with 12 bases in between. CDR1 is SGHRS and CDR2 is YFSETQ in the germline V gene. The CDR3 DNA reads as TGCGCCAGCAGCTTGGTCGGCAGGGAGGATGGCTACACCTTC. Translating gives CASSLVGREDGYTF. Full variable domain (rest looked up from reference TRBV5-1 and TRBJ1-2): KAGVTQTPRYLIKTRGQQVTLSCSPISGHRSVSWYQQTPGQGLQFLFEYFSETQRNKGNFPGRFSGRQFSNSRSEMNVSTLELGDSALYLCASSLVGREDGYTFGSGTRLTVV.

This clone occurred many times. The rearrangement uses TRBV5-6 and TRBJ2-7, with a weak D call TRBD1 (8 bases). CDR1 is SGHDT, CDR2 YYEEEE, per germline. The CDR3 spans 17 residues. V lost 0 bases to trimming and J lost 1 base, with 17 bases between them. CDR3 sequence: CASSLDRGRAVSYEQYF. CDR3 sequence (DNA): TGTGCCAGCAGCTTGGACAGGGGGAGGGCGGTATCCTACGAGCAGTACTTC.

The chain joins TRBV21-1 to TRBJ2-1; the table's D call of TRBD1 was not tested on the DNA. TRBV21-1 is a pseudogene locus. CDR3 length equals 14 residues. This chain's CDR3 is CASNDRGGDNEQFF. Here the CDR3 DNA reads TGTGCCAGCAACGACAGGGGTGGGGACAATGAGCAGTTCTTC.

This CDR3 reads CATSRDKQGRNEQFF. The CDR3 nucleotides read TGTGCCACCAGCAGAGACAAACAGGGGCGTAATGAGCAGTTCTTC. The rearrangement uses TRBV15 and TRBJ2-1; 7 nucleotides agree with TRBD1. V trimming: 0 bases; J trimming: 7 bases; junction bases outside the gene matches: 6. The CDR3 has 15 residues. The V gene's germline CDR1 is LNHNV and CDR2 YYDKDF (reference sequence).

The chain combines TRBV4-3 with TRBJ1-3; 8 bases match TRBD1. V trimming: 1 base; J trimming: 3 bases; junction bases outside the gene matches: 2. CDR1 and CDR2 from the germline V gene are LGHNA and YSLEER. The CDR3 length is 15 residues. The CDR3 spells CASSQGGTGGNTIYF. CDR3 nucleotides: TGCGCCAGCAGCCAAGGAGGGACAGGTGGAAACACCATATATTTT.

The chain joins TRBV19 to TRBJ2-7; 7 bases map to TRBD1. The trim removed 2 bases at V and 5 bases at J, leaving 9 bases unmatched. The CDR3 is 15 residues long. Germline CDR1 reads LNHDA; CDR2 reads SQIVND (reference sequence). CDR3 bases: TGTGCCAGTAGTATAAAAGACAGGGCTCTACACGAGCAGTACTTC. This encodes CASSIKDRALHEQYF.